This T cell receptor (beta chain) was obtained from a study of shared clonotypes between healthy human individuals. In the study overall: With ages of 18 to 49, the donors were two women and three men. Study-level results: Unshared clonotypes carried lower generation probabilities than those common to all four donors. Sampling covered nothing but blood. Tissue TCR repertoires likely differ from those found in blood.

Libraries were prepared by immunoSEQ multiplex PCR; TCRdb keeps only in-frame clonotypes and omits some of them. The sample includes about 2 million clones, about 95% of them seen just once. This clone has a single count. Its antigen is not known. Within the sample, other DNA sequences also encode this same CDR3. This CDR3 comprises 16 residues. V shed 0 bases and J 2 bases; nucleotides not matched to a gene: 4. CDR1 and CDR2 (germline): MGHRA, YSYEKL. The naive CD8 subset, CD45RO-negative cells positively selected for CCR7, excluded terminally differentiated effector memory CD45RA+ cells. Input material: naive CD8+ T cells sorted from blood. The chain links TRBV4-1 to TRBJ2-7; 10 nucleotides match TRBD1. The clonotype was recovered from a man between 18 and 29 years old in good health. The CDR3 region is CASSQDTGTGAYEQYF. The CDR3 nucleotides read TGCGCCAGCAGCCAAGATACCGGGACAGGGGCCTACGAGCAGTACTTC.